The 15 T cell receptor beta chains below all came from one sample that was sequenced in a study of T cell responses to AZD1222 COVID-19 vaccine. Sequencing was performed with immunoSEQ multiplex PCR; in TCRdb, only in-frame clones are kept and a portion is missing. The table lists 250,000 to 300,000 clones, about 94% of them singletons. This specimen was peripheral blood, taken 28 days after the second AZD1222 dose. These receptors were collected from an adult who received the AZD1222 COVID-19 vaccine.

V usage is TRBV4-2 and J usage is TRBJ2-7; no clear D. Germline V lookup: CDR1 LGHNA, CDR2 YNFKEQ. This CDR3 is built from 14 residues. Trimming pared 0 bases from V and 2 bases from J, leaving 8 bases between. This CDR3 reads CASSQDTVAYEQYF. CDR3 DNA: TGTGCCAGCAGCCAAGATACCGTGGCCTACGAGCAGTACTTC.

This clone came up a few times. The chain has TRBV27 and TRBJ1-1; D remains ambiguous. From germline, CDR1 is MNHEY and CDR2 SMNVEV (reference sequence). This CDR3 spans 16 amino acids. V dropped 5 bases and J dropped 1 base, with 17 bases sitting between them. The CDR3 is CASSPTRYWENTEAFF. The CDR3, as DNA: TGTGCCAGCAGTCCCACCAGGTATTGGGAGAACACTGAAGCTTTCTTT.

The chain recombines TRBV25-1 with TRBJ2-3, with 15 bases fitting TRBD2. The CDR3 is 16 amino acids. V lost 7 bases and J lost 2; bases outside the gene matches: 4. The V gene's germline CDR1 is MGHDK and CDR2 SYGVNS. The CDR3 loop is CASKGTSGGITDTQYF. The DNA of the CDR3 is TGTGCCAGCAAGGGGACTAGCGGGGGGATCACAGATACGCAGTATTTT.

CDR3 sequence reads: CASFKPDLPYTEAFF. The CDR3 DNA reads TGTGCCTCGTTTAAGCCAGACTTACCGTACACTGAAGCTTTCTTT. V gene TRBV10-3 combines with J gene TRBJ1-1; D gene ambiguous. Germline values: CDR1 ENHRY, CDR2 SYGVKD. This CDR3 has 15 amino acids. V was cut by 11 bases and J by 3 bases, with 22 bases left in between.

The rearrangement links TRBV4-2 to TRBJ2-2; D ambiguous. The germline V gene has CDR1 LGHNA and CDR2 YNFKEQ. V dropped 0 bases and J dropped 7 bases, with 6 bases sitting between them. The CDR3 runs 13 residues. CDR3 loop: CASSQDLGGELFF. The CDR3 DNA reads TGTGCCAGCAGCCAAGATTTAGGCGGGGAGCTGTTTTTT.

The chain recombines TRBV27 with TRBJ1-1; unclear D gene. Germline V lookup: CDR1 MNHEY, CDR2 SMNVEV (reference sequence). Deletions cut 5 bases from V and 2 bases from J, with 9 bases between. The CDR3 has 13 amino acids. The CDR3 region is CASSLKVNTEAFF. The CDR3 DNA sequence: TGTGCCAGCAGTCTGAAGGTAAACACTGAAGCTTTCTTT.

This clone was detected once. The chain combines TRBV6-1 with TRBJ1-1, with TRBD1 as a possible D gene (5 bases). Germline-derived CDR1 and CDR2 are MNHNS and SASEGT. The CDR3 length is 17 residues. V was pared by 1 base and J by 0 bases, with 15 bases between. The CDR3 here is CASSEGVRGRVNTEAFF. CDR3 DNA sequence: TGTGCCAGCAGTGAAGGGGTGAGGGGTCGGGTGAACACTGAAGCTTTCTTT.

The rearrangement links TRBV19 to TRBJ1-2; unclear D gene. The V gene lost 8 bases and the J gene lost 8 bases, with 12 bases spanning the gap. Germline V CDR1 and CDR2: LNHDA, SQIVND (reference sequence). There are 11 residues in the CDR3. CDR3 nucleotide sequence: TGTGCCAGTCGAGCTGGTAGAGGCTACACCTTC. Translated: CASRAGRGYTF.

The chain joins TRBV19 to TRBJ2-1; the D gene is possibly TRBD1 (7 bases). The CDR3 spans 18 residues. The germline V gene encodes CDR1 LNHDA and CDR2 SQIVND (reference sequence). V lost 7 bases to trimming and J lost 0 bases, with 22 bases between them. This chain's CDR3 is CASMRGRFGRGSYNEQFF. CDR3 DNA sequence: TGTGCCAGTATGAGGGGGCGGTTCGGGCGGGGCTCCTACAATGAGCAGTTCTTC.

This rearrangement joins TRBV18 to TRBJ2-7; either TRBD1 or TRBD2 may fit D (5 bases each). This CDR3 comprises 13 residues. Germline CDR1 reads KGHSH; CDR2 reads LQKENI. Trimming left V 6 bases short and J 8 bases short, with 17 bases between. CDR3: CASSLRDGDKQYF. The CDR3 DNA reads as TGTGCCAGCTCCCTCAGGGACGGCGATAAGCAGTACTTC.

Here the CDR3 reads CASSYSKSPNTIYF. The DNA for the CDR3 is TGTGCCAGCAGTTACTCGAAATCACCCAACACCATATATTTT. This rearrangement joins TRBV6-5 to TRBJ1-3; no clear D. The CDR3 loop spans 14 amino acids. Germline V CDR1 and CDR2: MNHEY, SVGAGI. Trimming shortened V by 0 bases and J by 7 bases, and 10 bases separated the two germline ends.

The J gene is TRBJ1-2, the V gene TRBV5-4, with D possibly matching TRBD1 (5 bases). V dropped 0 bases and J dropped 6 bases, with 15 bases sitting between them. The CDR3 totals 15 residues. Looked up from germline, CDR1 is SGHNT and CDR2 is YYREEE (reference sequence). The CDR3 region is CASSLDSQGSDGYTF. The CDR3 coding sequence is TGTGCCAGCAGCTTGGACTCTCAGGGAAGCGATGGCTACACCTTC.

The chain couples TRBV27 to TRBJ2-7; D is possibly TRBD2 (6 bases). Germline V CDR1 and CDR2: MNHEY, SMNVEV (reference sequence). The CDR3 sequence is 14 residues long. V lost 2 bases and J lost 4, with 12 bases in between. The CDR3 coding sequence is TGTGCCAGCAGTTTAGCGGGACGACGGTACGAGCAGTACTTC. Translation: CASSLAGRRYEQYF.

The chain joins TRBV6-5 to TRBJ2-1, with TRBD2 matching 9 bases. V lost 1 base, J lost 5 bases, and 6 bases stayed unmatched. Looked up from germline, CDR1 is MNHEY and CDR2 is SVGAGI. This CDR3 is 16 amino acids long. CDR3 amino acids: CASSYLPGLANNEQFF. CDR3 coding DNA: TGTGCCAGCAGTTACTTACCGGGACTAGCTAACAATGAGCAGTTCTTC.

V and J are TRBV28 and TRBJ1-3, with D perhaps TRBD1 (6 bases). CDR3 length: 17 amino acids. Germline V gives CDR1 MDHEN, CDR2 SYDVKM. V was shortened by 4 bases and J by 1 base, with 17 bases between the two germline ends. The CDR3 is CASSSTGGRESGNTIYF. As DNA, the CDR3 is TGTGCCAGCAGTTCGACCGGGGGCAGGGAATCTGGAAACACCATATATTTT.